This TCR beta chain was observed in a study of neurological immune-mediated disorders. From germline, CDR1 is MNHEY and CDR2 SMNVEV (reference sequence). The CDR3 loop spans 13 amino acids. V lost 3 bases to trimming and J lost 5 bases, with 9 bases between them. MiXCR, applied by TCRdb to the 5' RACE reads, yields one record per CDR3 protein. The sample includes 50,000 or so distinct CDR3 sequences, roughly 23% seen only once; the top ten take about 23%. The rearrangement uses TRBV27 and TRBJ2-3; D is ambiguous. The sequence was obtained from a woman between 65 and 79 years old in good health. Sequencing was done on a sample of PBMCs. The CDR3 region is CASSFFFGDTQYF. The CDR3 DNA reads as TGTGCCAGCAGTTTCTTCTTTGGAGATACGCAGTATTTT.